Below, 16 T cell receptor beta chains from the same sample are listed, as sequenced in a study of T cell responses to AZD1222 COVID-19 vaccine. Generated by immunoSEQ multiplex PCR, the TCRdb table keeps only in-frame clones and is missing some. The sample shows around 160,000 clones, about 81% of them seen only once. This specimen consisted of peripheral blood, obtained on day 0 of MenACWY control vaccination. The receptors come from an adult in good health.

This clone was seen only a few times. The V and J genes are TRBV5-1 and TRBJ2-2; D gene ambiguous. The CDR3 has 14 amino acids. Germline V gene data show CDR1 as SGHRS and CDR2 as YFSETQ. V dropped 4 bases and J dropped 2 bases, with 9 bases sitting between them. CDR3: CASSISANTGELFF. The CDR3 DNA follows: TGCGCCAGCAGCATCTCAGCAAACACCGGGGAGCTGTTTTTT. The variable domain in full, with the rest retrieved from reference TRBV5-1 and TRBJ2-2, is KAGVTQTPRYLIKTRGQQVTLSCSPISGHRSVSWYQQTPGQGLQFLFEYFSETQRNKGNFPGRFSGRQFSNSRSEMNVSTLELGDSALYLCASSISANTGELFFGEGSRLTVL.

This chain links TRBV28 with TRBJ1-1; 10 bases agree with TRBD1. The J segment lost 10 bases and the V segment lost 5 bases, leaving 10 bases of the junction unmatched. This CDR3 contains 14 residues. Germline V lookup: CDR1 MDHEN, CDR2 SYDVKM. CDR3 region: CASSPSGTGVGAFF. DNA of the CDR3: TGTGCCAGCAGTCCGTCCGGGACAGGGGTGGGAGCTTTCTTT.

The chain carries TRBV4-2 and TRBJ2-1; tentative D call: TRBD1 (6 bases). With 0 bases removed from V and 10 bases from J, the gap between germline ends came to 13 bases. The CDR3 consists of 14 residues. Germline V CDR1 and CDR2: LGHNA, YNFKEQ. The CDR3 DNA is TGTGCCAGCAGCCAAGATGGGACATCCCGGGAGCAGTTCTTC. It yields the protein CASSQDGTSREQFF.

In nucleotides, the CDR3 is TGTGCCAGCAGGCCTTGGGGCGGGGAGACAGATACGCAGTATTTT. Amino acids: CASRPWGGETDTQYF. V gene TRBV6-5 combines with J gene TRBJ2-3; TRBD2 might be the D (6 bases). Trimming left V 6 bases short and J 3 bases short, with 16 bases between. CDR3 length: 15 residues. In germline, CDR1 is MNHEY, CDR2 SVGAGI.

This CDR3 reads CATRGVTTEAFF. The CDR3 coding sequence is TGTGCCACCAGGGGGGTGACCACTGAAGCTTTCTTT. This sequence joins TRBV24-1 and TRBJ1-1, with D tentatively TRBD1 (5 bases). Trimming left V 7 bases short and J 4 bases short, with 9 bases between. CDR3 size: 12 residues. Germline CDR1 is KGHDR and CDR2 is SFDVKD.

The rearrangement uses TRBV5-1 and TRBJ1-2; possibly TRBD1 for D (6 bases). The germline gives CDR1 SGHRS, CDR2 YFSETQ. The CDR3 is 13 amino acids. Trimming left V 0 bases short and J 8 bases short, with 11 bases between. The CDR3 is CASSLAGGGGYTF. CDR3 DNA: TGCGCCAGCAGCTTGGCTGGGGGCGGCGGCTACACCTTC.

This chain uses TRBV28 with TRBJ2-3; TRBD2 aligns across 13 bases. V was clipped by 6 bases and J by 2 bases; unmatched bases: 8. Germline CDR1 and CDR2: MDHEN and SYDVKM. The CDR3 totals 17 residues. The CDR3, as DNA: TGTGCCAGCAGCTATGGACTAGCGGGGGACCTCACAGATACGCAGTATTTT. Encoded protein: CASSYGLAGDLTDTQYF.

The chain has TRBV5-1 and TRBJ2-7; D is perhaps TRBD2 (5 bases). The germline V and J ends were trimmed by 0 bases and 5 bases, with 15 bases remaining between them. Per the germline V gene, CDR1 is SGHRS and CDR2 is YFSETQ. CDR3 size: 15 residues. CDR3 coding DNA: TGCGCCAGCAGCTTGGATGGCCGGAGGTTCAACGAGCAGTACTTC. Its translation: CASSLDGRRFNEQYF.

In this sample, this clone turned up once. The rearrangement links TRBV9 to TRBJ2-7; 7 nucleotides align to TRBD2. The CDR3 length is 14 residues. The V gene end was trimmed by 6 bases and the J gene end by 2 bases; junction bases not matched to a gene: 8. Germline assignment: CDR1 SGDLS and CDR2 YYNGEE. DNA for the CDR3: TGTGCCAGCACCCCCGGGGGGTACCCCTACGAGCAGTACTTC. It translates to CASTPGGYPYEQYF.

This chain links TRBV15 with TRBJ1-5, with 7 bases lining up with TRBD1. Germline CDR1 is LNHNV and CDR2 is YYDKDF (reference sequence). With 1 base clipped from V and 4 bases from J, the junction kept 7 bases outside the gene matches. The CDR3 sequence is 16 residues long. The CDR3 loop is CATSRVGDSRNQPQHF. The CDR3 region has the DNA TGTGCCACCAGCAGAGTAGGGGACAGTCGTAATCAGCCCCAGCATTTT.

V and J are TRBV14 and TRBJ1-2; D is possibly TRBD1 (5 bases). Per the germline V gene, CDR1 is SGHDN and CDR2 is FVKESK. The CDR3 consists of 15 residues. V was shortened by 3 bases and J by 0 bases, with 11 bases between the two germline ends. The CDR3 is CASSQGRASNYGYTF. The CDR3 DNA follows: TGTGCCAGCAGCCAGGGCAGGGCTTCTAACTATGGCTACACCTTC. The variable domain in full, completed from reference TRBV14 and TRBJ1-2, reads EAGVTQFPSHSVIEKGQTVTLRCDPISGHDNLYWYRRVMGKEIKFLLHFVKESKQDESGMPNNRFLAERTGGTYSTLKVQPAELEDSGVYFCASSQGRASNYGYTFGSGTRLTVV.

This clone occurred once. The gene calls are TRBV19 and TRBJ2-4; 7 bases fit TRBD2. CDR3 length equals 14 residues. Trimming took 4 bases from V and 6 from J; bases not matched to a gene: 6. Germline V CDR1 and CDR2: LNHDA, SQIVND (reference sequence). The chain's CDR3 is CASSNTGRGNIQYF. CDR3 in DNA: TGTGCCAGTAGTAATACGGGGAGGGGAAACATTCAGTACTTC.

This clone was counted a single time. The genes are TRBV9 and TRBJ2-3; D remains unclear. The CDR3 totals 14 residues. CDR1 and CDR2 (germline): SGDLS, YYNGEE. Between the trimmed V and J ends, which lost 4 bases and 4 bases, there was a span of 13 bases. CDR3 sequence: CASSRLDRPDTQYF. Written as DNA, the CDR3 is TGTGCCAGCAGCCGCCTTGATCGCCCAGATACGCAGTATTTT.

The V call is TRBV3-1 (or the pseudogene TRBV3-2), the J call TRBJ2-7; a weak D match, TRBD2 (6 bases). Germline CDR1 reads LGHDT; CDR2 reads YNNKEL (reference sequence). V dropped 1 base and J dropped 6 bases, with 13 bases sitting between them. This CDR3 comprises 14 residues. DNA of the CDR3: TGTGCCAGCAGCCAAGGCTGGGGAGGCAGCGAGCAGTACTTC. It is translated as CASSQGWGGSEQYF.

The CDR3 region is CASSLAPGPGNTIYF. The DNA for the CDR3 is TGTGCCAGCAGCTTAGCCCCAGGGCCAGGAAACACCATATATTTT. The chain links TRBV11-2 to TRBJ1-3, with a possible D match to TRBD1 (5 bases). This CDR3 contains 15 residues. With 1 base removed from V and 4 bases from J, the gap between germline ends came to 11 bases. The germline V gene has CDR1 SGHAT and CDR2 FQNNGV.

This chain links TRBV29-1 with TRBJ2-1, with D possibly TRBD2 on 5 matching bases. Germline V gene sequence: CDR1 SQVTM, CDR2 ANQGSEA. V gave up 4 bases and J gave up 5 bases, with 12 bases separating them. The CDR3 has 13 amino acids. The CDR3 region has the DNA TGCAGCGTTGTAGGAGGAATTAACAATGAGCAGTTCTTC. This codes for CSVVGGINNEQFF.